This TCR beta chain was recovered during a study of control samples from healthy donors and cancer patients. The CDR3 spans 13 residues. The germline V and J ends were trimmed by 2 bases and 0 bases, with 3 bases remaining between them. Germline assignment: CDR1 KGHSH and CDR2 LQKENI. Sequencing used immunoSEQ multiplex PCR; TCRdb keeps in-frame clones, though not all of them. Among 9,500 to 15,000 clones listed, around 87% were seen once. The chain has TRBV18 and TRBJ2-3, with unresolved D. This clonotype was sampled from a male donor with melanoma. Sequencing used formalin-fixed, paraffin-embedded tissue. This CDR3 is CASSPLSTDTQYF. CDR3 DNA sequence: TGTGCCAGCTCACCATTAAGCACAGATACGCAGTATTTT. Complete variable domain (other parts from reference TRBV18 and TRBJ2-3): NAGVMQNPRHLVRRRGQEARLRCSPMKGHSHVYWYRQLPEEGLKFMVYLQKENIIDESGMPKERFSAEFPKEGPSILRIQQVVRGDSAAYFCASSPLSTDTQYFGPGTRLTVL.